Listed below are T cell receptor beta chains from one sample, sequenced in a study of PD-1 and CTLA-4 blockade in melanoma. Libraries were prepared by immunoSEQ multiplex PCR; TCRdb keeps only in-frame clonotypes and omits some of them. The sample has about 29,000 clones; roughly nine tenths are singletons. The specimen comprised CD8+ T cells from peripheral blood, sampled before anti-PD-1 treatment. These receptors were taken from a human donor with melanoma. The CDR3 runs from the conserved cysteine through the conserved F or W. A D gene is named only where the DNA matches it firmly. Not all rows give a size; the values are once, few, many and, for expanded clones, a class.

>TRBD1|-|TRBJ1-2|TRBV5-1
CASSLSSTGGTYGYTF
TGCGCCAGCAGCTTGTCTTCGACAGGGGGCACCTATGGCTACACCTTC
>-|-|TRBJ1-4|TRBV11-2
CASSESDGSNEKLFF
TGTGCCAGCAGCGAGTCCGATGGCAGTAATGAAAAACTGTTTTTT
>TRBD1|-|TRBJ2-6|TRBV3-1/TRBV3-2
CASSQERDRVYSGANVLTF
TGTGCCAGCAGCCAAGAAAGGGACAGGGTATACTCTGGGGCCAACGTCCTGACTTTC
>-|once|TRBJ1-2|TRBV27
CASSLSRGNGYTF
TGTGCCAGCAGTTTATCACGAGGGAATGGCTACACCTTC
>-|-|TRBJ2-1|TRBV27
CASSPDLAYNEQFF
TGTGCCAGCAGTCCCGACTTGGCGTACAATGAGCAGTTCTTC
>-|-|TRBJ2-1|TRBV28
CASRQIQGPPGNEQFF
TGTGCCAGCAGACAAATACAGGGTCCGCCGGGGAATGAGCAGTTCTTC
>TRBD2|-|TRBJ2-1|TRBV7-3
CASSLLAGGQYNEQFF
TGTGCCAGCAGCTTACTAGCGGGAGGGCAGTACAATGAGCAGTTCTTC
>-|-|TRBJ1-4|TRBV2
CASTVGRDENEKLFF
TGTGCCAGCACCGTCGGTCGGGATGAAAATGAAAAACTGTTTTTT
>-|-|TRBJ2-7|TRBV9
CASSGRTAYEQYF
TGTGCCAGCAGCGGACGAACAGCCTACGAGCAGTACTTC
>-|few|TRBJ1-5|TRBV24-1
CATSDPGTSNQPQHF
TGTGCCACCAGTGACCCAGGGACCAGCAATCAGCCCCAGCATTTT
>TRBD2|once|TRBJ2-5|TRBV5-1
CASSSMTSGHQETQYF
TGCGCCAGCAGCTCCATGACTAGCGGCCACCAAGAGACCCAGTACTTC
>-|-|TRBJ2-1|TRBV27
CASGIAADSYNEQFF
TGTGCCAGCGGTATAGCGGCGGACTCCTACAATGAGCAGTTCTTC
>-|few|TRBJ1-1|TRBV5-5
CASSPEGDTEAFF
TGTGCCAGCAGCCCGGAGGGGGACACTGAAGCTTTCTTT
>TRBD1|-|TRBJ1-1|TRBV30
CAWNGQVNTEAFF
TGTGCCTGGAACGGACAGGTGAACACTGAAGCTTTCTTT
>-|once|TRBJ2-1|TRBV12-3/TRBV12-4
CASSQNEQFF
TGTGCCAGCAGCCAGAATGAGCAGTTCTTC
>TRBD1|-|TRBJ1-5|TRBV7-9
CASSTGTAPNQPQHF
TGTGCCAGCAGCACCGGGACAGCCCCCAATCAGCCCCAGCATTTT
>TRBD2|-|TRBJ2-5|TRBV27
CASSPSAGAAETQYF
TGTGCCAGCAGTCCCTCAGCGGGAGCGGCCGAGACCCAGTACTTC
>-|-|TRBJ2-3|TRBV30
CAWCRAVTSTDTQYF
TGTGCCTGGTGCAGAGCGGTTACTAGCACAGATACGCAGTATTTT
>-|once|TRBJ1-2|TRBV12-3/TRBV12-4
CASSYRPDGYTF
TGTGCAAGCAGTTACAGGCCTGATGGCTACACCTTC
>-|-|TRBJ2-2|TRBV6-6
CASSSYQELFF
TGTGCCAGCAGTTCCTATCAGGAGCTGTTTTTT
>-|-|TRBJ1-1|TRBV20-1
CSARGVEAFF
TGCAGTGCTAGAGGGGTTGAAGCTTTCTTT
>-|-|TRBJ1-1|TRBV3-1/TRBV3-2
CASSQEVYTEAFF
TGTGCCAGCAGCCAAGAGGTCTACACTGAAGCTTTCTTT
>-|-|TRBJ2-7|TRBV6-5
CASSWGGASYEQYF
TGTGCCAGCAGTTGGGGCGGAGCCTCCTACGAGCAGTACTTC
>-|-|TRBJ2-1|TRBV11-2
CASSEGGASYNEQFF
TGTGCCAGCAGTGAAGGGGGAGCGTCCTACAATGAGCAGTTCTTC
>-|-|TRBJ2-2|TRBV21-1
CASSKAPPGSGELFF
TGTGCCAGCAGCAAAGCGCCTCCAGGGTCGGGGGAGCTGTTTTTT
>-|once|TRBJ2-1|TRBV13
CASSFGGNNEQFF
TGTGCCAGCAGCTTCGGAGGGAACAATGAGCAGTTCTTC
>TRBD2|-|TRBJ2-3|TRBV5-1
CASSQEGTSGKEGDTQYF
TGCGCCAGCAGCCAAGAAGGGACTAGCGGGAAAGAGGGGGATACGCAGTATTTT
>-|-|TRBJ2-7|TRBV27
CASSPRGGTYEQYF
TGTGCCAGCAGTCCAAGGGGCGGTACCTACGAGCAGTACTTC
>TRBD1|-|TRBJ2-7|TRBV15
CATSRVRTGPSGEQYF
TGTGCCACCAGCAGAGTAAGGACAGGGCCTAGTGGGGAGCAGTACTTC
>-|-|TRBJ2-1|TRBV30
CAWGDGSSYNEQFF
TGTGCCTGGGGAGACGGGAGCTCCTACAATGAGCAGTTCTTC